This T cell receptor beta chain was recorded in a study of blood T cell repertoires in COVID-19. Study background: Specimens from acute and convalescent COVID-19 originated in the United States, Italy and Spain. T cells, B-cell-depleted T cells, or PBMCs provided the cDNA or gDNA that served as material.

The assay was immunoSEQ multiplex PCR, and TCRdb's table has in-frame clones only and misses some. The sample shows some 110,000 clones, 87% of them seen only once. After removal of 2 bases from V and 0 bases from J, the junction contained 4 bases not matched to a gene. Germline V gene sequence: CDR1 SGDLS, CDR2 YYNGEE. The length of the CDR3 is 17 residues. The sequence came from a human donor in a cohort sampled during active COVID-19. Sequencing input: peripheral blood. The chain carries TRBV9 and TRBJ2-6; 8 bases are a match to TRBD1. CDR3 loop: CASSVLRGPSGANVLTF. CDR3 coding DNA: TGTGCCAGCAGCGTGCTCAGGGGGCCCTCTGGGGCCAACGTCCTGACTTTC. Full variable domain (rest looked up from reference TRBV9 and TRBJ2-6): DSGVTQTPKHLITATGQRVTLRCSPRSGDLSVYWYQQSLDQGLQFLIQYYNGEERAKGNILERFSAQQFPDLHSELNLSSLELGDSALYFCASSVLRGPSGANVLTFGAGSRLTVL.